The rows below give T cell receptor beta chains drawn from one sample of a study of CD8 T cells in ankylosing spondylitis. In TCRdb, the 5' RACE reads were re-called with MiXCR into one record per CDR3 protein. The table records roughly 700,000 distinct CDR3 sequences, under 20% of them present only once. Sample: blood, either unsorted or a sorted T cell fraction (not recorded which). The receptors were gathered from a male donor with ankylosing spondylitis. Each CDR3 is given with its conserved first and last residue. The D gene is left open where the match is weak. The size of a clone is reported for some rows only, either as once, few or many, or as a class for expanded clones.

TRBV3-1	.	.	TRBJ2-7	CASSQVRAHEQYF	TGTGCCAGCAGCCAAGTCAGGGCCCACGAGCAGTACTTC
TRBV18	few	TRBD1	TRBJ1-5	CASSPGQGERPQHF	TGTGCCAGCTCACCGGGACAGGGCGAACGGCCCCAGCATTTT
TRBV5-6	.	TRBD1	TRBJ2-3	CASSLGQAATDTQYF	TGTGCCAGCTCACTTGGACAGGCCGCCACAGATACGCAGTATTTT
TRBV4-1	many	.	TRBJ2-1	CASSQDRLGYVNSPFSYNEQFF	TGCGCCAGCAGCCAAGATCGGTTGGGGTATGTGAATAGCCCCTTCTCCTACAATGAGCAGTTCTTC
TRBV20-1	few	.	TRBJ1-2	CSARTANYGYTF	TGCAGTGCTAGAACAGCTAACTATGGCTACACCTTC
TRBV20-1	.	.	TRBJ1-5	CSAGGAARYQPQHF	TGCAGTGCTGGAGGAGCAGCCAGATATCAGCCCCAGCATTTT
TRBV29-1	few	.	TRBJ2-5	CSVERGTEETQYF	TGCAGCGTTGAAAGAGGGACTGAAGAGACCCAGTACTTC
TRBV5-5	.	TRBD1	TRBJ2-7	CASSLFQGAPYEQYF	TGTGCCAGCAGCTTGTTCCAGGGGGCCCCCTACGAGCAGTACTTC
TRBV5-1	.	TRBD2	TRBJ2-3	CASSSGGPAGGTTDTQYF	TGCGCCAGCAGCTCGGGGGGGCCAGCGGGAGGGACCACAGATACGCAGTATTTT
TRBV6-1	.	.	TRBJ1-4	CASSAGSPQEKLFF	TGTGCCAGCAGTGCGGGCTCCCCACAAGAAAAACTGTTTTTT
TRBV7-9	.	TRBD1	TRBJ1-1	CASSPGDRGRGNTEAFF	TGTGCCAGCAGCCCCGGGGACAGGGGGCGCGGGAACACTGAAGCTTTCTTT
TRBV7-2	.	.	TRBJ1-4	CASSLALAGVEKLFF	TGTGCCAGCAGCTTAGCGTTGGCAGGGGTTGAAAAACTGTTTTTT
TRBV29-1	.	TRBD1	TRBJ2-1	CSVAGTGSPNEQFF	TGCAGCGTTGCCGGGACAGGAAGCCCAAATGAGCAGTTCTTC
TRBV28	.	.	TRBJ2-1	CASSLGPIHEQFF	TGTGCCAGCAGTTTAGGGCCCATCCATGAGCAGTTCTTC
TRBV12-3/TRBV12-4	.	TRBD1	TRBJ2-7	CASSQGAHEQYF	TGTGCCAGCAGTCAGGGGGCCCACGAGCAGTACTTC
TRBV6-5	.	.	TRBJ1-1	CASSYSGIPPEAFF	TGTGCCAGCAGTTACTCCGGGATTCCGCCTGAAGCTTTCTTT
TRBV24-1	many	.	TRBJ2-2	CATSPARTNTGELFF	TGTGCCACCTCCCCGGCCCGTACGAACACCGGGGAGCTGTTTTTT
TRBV7-2	.	TRBD2	TRBJ2-7	CASSATGEGTGQYF	TGTGCCAGCAGCGCCACCGGGGAGGGGACGGGGCAGTACTTC
TRBV15	few	TRBD2	TRBJ2-7	CATSREVAGYEQYF	TGTGCCACCAGCAGAGAGGTAGCGGGCTACGAGCAGTACTTC
TRBV7-9	few	TRBD1	TRBJ1-5	CASSPDREDQPQHF	TGTGCCAGCAGCCCGGACAGGGAAGATCAGCCCCAGCATTTT
TRBV5-1	many	TRBD2	TRBJ2-7	CASTLSGGTYEQYF	TGCGCCAGCACCCTATCGGGGGGAACCTACGAGCAGTACTTC
TRBV5-1	few	TRBD1	TRBJ1-2	CASSKDRGYYGYTF	TGCGCCAGCAGCAAGGACAGGGGATACTATGGCTACACCTTC
TRBV5-1	few	TRBD2	TRBJ2-3	CASLAGPTDTQYF	TGCGCCAGCTTAGCGGGCCCCACAGATACGCAGTATTTT
TRBV27	.	TRBD2	TRBJ2-1	CASRPGTSGRYEQFF	TGTGCCAGCAGACCCGGGACTAGCGGGAGGTATGAGCAGTTCTTC
TRBV5-1	.	.	TRBJ2-7	CASSLAQGIGYEQYF	TGCGCCAGCAGCTTGGCGCAGGGGATCGGGTACGAGCAGTACTTC
TRBV7-9	few	TRBD2	TRBJ2-7	CASSLGRELLSYEQYF	TGTGCCAGCAGCTTAGGGCGGGAGTTACTATCCTACGAGCAGTACTTC
TRBV10-3	.	.	TRBJ2-7	CAISDRGFSYEQYF	TGTGCCATCAGTGACCGGGGTTTCTCCTACGAGCAGTACTTC
TRBV24-1	many	.	TRBJ2-2	CATSLGGTGELFF	TGTGCCACCAGTTTAGGAGGAACCGGGGAGCTGTTTTTT
TRBV20-1	.	TRBD1	TRBJ1-1	CSANRGHEAFF	TGCAGTGCTAATAGGGGGCATGAAGCTTTCTTT
TRBV28	.	TRBD1	TRBJ1-3	CASTATGGRGNTIYF	TGTGCCAGCACCGCAACAGGGGGCCGCGGAAACACCATATATTTT
TRBV6-6	.	.	TRBJ2-5	CASAGFYQETQYF	TGTGCCAGCGCCGGGTTTTACCAAGAGACCCAGTACTTC
TRBV28	.	.	TRBJ2-1	CASSPRRDINEQFF	TGTGCCAGCAGTCCCCGCCGGGACATAAATGAGCAGTTCTTC
TRBV28	.	.	TRBJ1-4	CASSFRTQGEKLFF	TGTGCCAGCAGTTTTCGGACCCAAGGGGAAAAACTGTTTTTT
TRBV11-2	few	.	TRBJ1-1	CASSLDQKAFF	TGTGCCAGCAGCTTAGATCAAAAAGCTTTCTTT
TRBV3-1	few	.	TRBJ1-2	CASTQQGPGRGGYTF	TGTGCCAGCACCCAACAAGGTCCAGGCCGCGGGGGCTACACCTTC
TRBV4-3	few	.	TRBJ2-2	CASSQDLDGELFF	TGCGCCAGCAGCCAAGATTTAGACGGGGAGCTGTTTTTT
TRBV5-6	.	.	TRBJ2-3	CASSLSRKDTQYF	TGTGCCAGCAGCTTGTCCCGGAAAGATACGCAGTATTTT
TRBV3-1	few	TRBD1	TRBJ1-6	CASSQMGQTSPLHF	TGTGCCAGCAGCCAAATGGGACAGACCTCACCCCTCCACTTT
TRBV20-1	few	TRBD2	TRBJ2-1	CSALSNEASGYNEQFF	TGCAGTGCTCTCTCGAACGAGGCTAGCGGATACAATGAGCAGTTCTTC
TRBV18	.	TRBD1	TRBJ1-2	CASSPSWDSTNYGYTF	TGTGCCAGCTCACCAAGTTGGGACAGCACTAACTATGGCTACACCTTC
TRBV27	.	.	TRBJ1-2	CASSPSMRWGYTF	TGTGCCAGCAGTCCTTCGATGAGGTGGGGCTACACCTTC
TRBV3-1	medium-sized	TRBD2	TRBJ2-5	CASSQVWTSGSQETQYF	TGTGCCAGCAGCCAAGTCTGGACTAGCGGAAGCCAAGAGACCCAGTACTTC
TRBV14	.	TRBD2	TRBJ2-1	CASSQFAGGSYNEQFF	TGTGCCAGCAGCCAATTCGCGGGAGGGTCCTACAATGAGCAGTTCTTC
TRBV4-1	.	TRBD2	TRBJ2-7	CASSQAASGYYEQYF	TGCGCCAGCAGCCAAGCCGCTAGCGGCTATTACGAGCAGTACTTC
TRBV27	.	.	TRBJ1-1	CASSSIQATNTEAFF	TGTGCCAGCAGTTCCATACAGGCGACGAACACTGAAGCTTTCTTT
TRBV11-3	.	TRBD2	TRBJ2-7	CASSPSSGLAGVEQYF	TGTGCCAGCAGCCCTTCTTCGGGACTAGCGGGGGTTGAGCAGTACTTC
TRBV2	.	.	TRBJ2-2	CASIGGGTGELFF	TGTGCCAGCATCGGGGGCGGGACCGGGGAGCTGTTTTTT